Described below is a single TCR beta chain sequence and its context. Its antigen remains unidentified. CDR3 size: 17 residues. Germline V CDR1 and CDR2: LGHDT, YNNKEL (reference sequence). Trimming at V came to 4 bases and at J to 2 bases, leaving 9 bases not matched to a gene. TCRdb's copy holds only in-frame clones and misses some; the assay was immunoSEQ multiplex PCR. The sample lists roughly 180,000 clones, approximately 92% seen once, with 6.5% to 8.5% in the top ten. This entry comes from a study of T cell responses to AZD1222 COVID-19 vaccine. At the level of the study: Second-dose timings of about 4 or about 12 weeks were pooled.

Broader study findings: The breadth and depth of Spike-specific TCRs increased once two AZD1222 doses had been given. Of spike-specific TCRs, nearly half reportedly target regions left unmutated in variants. Regions 160-218 and 743-854 held dominance among vaccine-associated CD4 TCRs, which spanned spike.

This receptor was identified in an adult in good health. The input for sequencing was peripheral blood, taken on day 0 of AZD1222 vaccination. The genes are TRBV3-1 (or the pseudogene TRBV3-2) and TRBJ2-3; 10 bases align to TRBD2. The CDR3: CASSPAWTSGPTDTQYF. DNA for the CDR3: TGTGCCAGCAGCCCGGCCTGGACTAGCGGACCCACAGATACGCAGTATTTT.